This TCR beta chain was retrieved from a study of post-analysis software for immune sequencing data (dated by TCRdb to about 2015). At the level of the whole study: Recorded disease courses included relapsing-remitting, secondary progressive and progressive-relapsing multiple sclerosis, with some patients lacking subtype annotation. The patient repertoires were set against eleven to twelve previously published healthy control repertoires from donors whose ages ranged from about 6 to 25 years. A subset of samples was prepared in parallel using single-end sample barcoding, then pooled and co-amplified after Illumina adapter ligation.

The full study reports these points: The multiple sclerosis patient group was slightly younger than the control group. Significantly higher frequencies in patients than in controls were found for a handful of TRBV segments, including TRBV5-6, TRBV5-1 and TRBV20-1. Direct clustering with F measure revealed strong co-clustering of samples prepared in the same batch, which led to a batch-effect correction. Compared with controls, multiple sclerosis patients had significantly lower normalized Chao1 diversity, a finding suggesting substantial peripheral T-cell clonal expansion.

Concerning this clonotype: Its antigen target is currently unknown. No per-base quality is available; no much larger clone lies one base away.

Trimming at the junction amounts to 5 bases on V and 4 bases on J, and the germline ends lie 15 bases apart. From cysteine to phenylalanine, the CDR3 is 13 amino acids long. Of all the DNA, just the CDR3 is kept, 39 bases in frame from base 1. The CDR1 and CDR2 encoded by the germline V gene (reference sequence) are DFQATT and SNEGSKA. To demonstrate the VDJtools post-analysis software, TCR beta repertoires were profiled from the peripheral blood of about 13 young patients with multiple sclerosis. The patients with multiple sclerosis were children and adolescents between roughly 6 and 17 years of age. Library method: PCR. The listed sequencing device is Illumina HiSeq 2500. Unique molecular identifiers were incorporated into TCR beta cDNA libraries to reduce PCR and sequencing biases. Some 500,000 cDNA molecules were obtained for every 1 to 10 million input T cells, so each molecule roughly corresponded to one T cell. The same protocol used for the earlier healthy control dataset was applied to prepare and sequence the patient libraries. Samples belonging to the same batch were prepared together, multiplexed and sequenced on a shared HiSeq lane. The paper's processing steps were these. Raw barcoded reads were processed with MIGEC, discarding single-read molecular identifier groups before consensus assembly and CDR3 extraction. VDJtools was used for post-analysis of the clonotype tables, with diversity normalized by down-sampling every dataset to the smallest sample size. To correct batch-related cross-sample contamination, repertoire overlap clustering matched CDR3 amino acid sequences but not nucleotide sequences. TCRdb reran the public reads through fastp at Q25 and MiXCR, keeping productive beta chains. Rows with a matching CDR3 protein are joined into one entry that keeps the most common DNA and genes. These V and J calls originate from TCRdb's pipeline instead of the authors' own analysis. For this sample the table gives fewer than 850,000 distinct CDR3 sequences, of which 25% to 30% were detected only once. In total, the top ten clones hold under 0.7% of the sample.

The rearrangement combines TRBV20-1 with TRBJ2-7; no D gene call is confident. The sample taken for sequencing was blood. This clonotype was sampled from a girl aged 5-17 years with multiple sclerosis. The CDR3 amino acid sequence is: CSAAQVAVYEQYF. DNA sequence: TGCAGTGCTGCCCAAGTGGCAGTTTACGAGCAGTACTTC.